These 20 T cell receptor beta chains share one sample of origin, sequenced in a study of T-cell memory formation after mild COVID-19. Each CDR3 protein is one row after TCRdb ran MiXCR on the 5' RACE reads. The table includes about 200,000 distinct CDR3 sequences, just over 9.5% detected once. What was sequenced was PBMCs or a T cell subset sorted from them (not recorded which). The receptor set was obtained from a man aged 18 to 29 who had mild COVID-19 (a few samples of this study predate the infection). Cell type and time point are not known.

The table lists this clonotype with a few counts. The chain has TRBV5-6 and TRBJ2-3; D unresolved. V was pared by 4 bases and J by 1 base, with 16 bases between. Per germline, CDR1 SGHDT and CDR2 YYEEEE. The CDR3 contains 16 residues. For the CDR3, the DNA is TGTGCCAGCAGCCCGTCCGGGTCGTTCGGCACAGATACGCAGTATTTT. This translates into CASSPSGSFGTDTQYF.

The table lists this clonotype with a few counts. The chain employs TRBV18 and TRBJ1-5; D gene uncertain. Trimming cost V 3 bases and J 7 bases, with 16 bases left between them. The germline V gene encodes CDR1 KGHSH and CDR2 LQKENI. CDR3 length: 15 residues. CDR3 coding DNA: TGTGCCAGCTCACCTACCTCGGGTAGGGCCCAGCCCCAGCATTTT. Encoded protein: CASSPTSGRAQPQHF.

This clonotype has just a few counts. This sequence joins TRBV12-3 or TRBV12-4 and TRBJ1-4; D gene unclear. This CDR3 is 13 amino acids long. Trimming took 1 base from V and 3 from J, leaving 3 bases between them. The CDR3: CASSLVPNEKLFF. For the CDR3, the DNA is TGTGCCAGCAGTTTAGTGCCTAATGAAAAACTGTTTTTT.

This clonotype was recorded a few times. This chain joins TRBV5-1 and TRBJ2-5; 7 nucleotides align to TRBD2. The junction had 4 bases not matched to a gene; V was cut back by 5 bases and J by 0 bases. The CDR3 is 14 amino acids. Germline V lookup: CDR1 SGHRS, CDR2 YFSETQ. This CDR3 is CASRVLADQETQYF. CDR3 DNA: TGCGCCAGCAGAGTCCTAGCGGACCAAGAGACCCAGTACTTC.

The gene calls are TRBV5-5 and TRBJ1-4; D might be TRBD1 (5 bases). CDR3 length: 13 residues. Trimming cost V 0 bases and J 8 bases, with 8 bases left between them. The germline V gene encodes CDR1 SGHKS and CDR2 YYEKEE (reference sequence). The CDR3 DNA sequence: TGTGCCAGCAGCTTGGGGGCAGGGGAAAAACTGTTTTTT. It translates to CASSLGAGEKLFF.

This chain joins TRBV5-1 and TRBJ2-7; maybe TRBD2 (5 bases). Trimming took off 3 bases at V and 5 bases at J, with 18 bases between the two ends. This CDR3 is 15 amino acids long. The germline V gene has CDR1 SGHRS and CDR2 YFSETQ. As DNA, the CDR3 is TGCGCCAGCAGCTATGGACGGGGTGAGAGAGACGAGCAGTACTTC. Translation gives CASSYGRGERDEQYF.

This clonotype has at least ten counts. V usage is TRBV7-6 and J usage is TRBJ1-5; perhaps TRBD1 as D (5 bases). Germline V gene lookup returns CDR1 SGHVS and CDR2 FNYEAQ. The CDR3 contains 14 residues. V was shortened by 5 bases and J by 2 bases, with 10 bases between the two germline ends. The CDR3 here is CASSEGLGNQPQHF. In DNA, the CDR3 is TGTGCCAGCAGCGAGGGGTTAGGCAATCAGCCCCAGCATTTT.

The rearrangement uses TRBV24-1 and TRBJ2-1; 8 bases align to TRBD1. Germline V lookup: CDR1 KGHDR, CDR2 SFDVKD. The CDR3 contains 15 residues. Losses at the gene ends were 1 base for V and 5 bases for J; bases not matched to a gene: 3. The CDR3 protein is CATSDFETGDNEQFF. CDR3 DNA sequence: TGTGCCACCAGTGATTTCGAGACAGGGGACAATGAGCAGTTCTTC.

This clonotype occurred many times. The rearrangement uses TRBV20-1 and TRBJ1-1, with 9 bases matching TRBD1. Trimming removed 6 bases from V and 2 bases from J; junction bases left unmatched: 4. Germline CDR1 DFQATT, CDR2 SNEGSKA (reference sequence). CDR3 length: 13 residues. CDR3 in DNA: TGCAGTGCCCCGGGACAGGGAAACACTGAAGCTTTCTTT. Its protein product is CSAPGQGNTEAFF.

This chain uses TRBV27 with TRBJ1-2; the match to TRBD1 covers 9 bases. J gave up 4 bases and V 5 bases, and 8 bases lay outside the gene matches. The CDR3 is made up of 15 amino acids. Germline V gene data show CDR1 as MNHEY and CDR2 as SMNVEV (reference sequence). The CDR3 coding sequence is TGTGCCAGCAGTCCCGGGACAGGGACGGGCTATGGCTACACCTTC. The encoded protein is CASSPGTGTGYGYTF.

The chain links TRBV6-6 to TRBJ2-3; D not certain. The length of the CDR3 is 15 residues. The germline V gene encodes CDR1 MNHNY and CDR2 SVGAGI (reference sequence). The V gene lost 4 bases and the J gene lost 1 base, with 12 bases spanning the gap. This CDR3 reads CASSFPIRGTDTQYF. DNA of the CDR3: TGTGCCAGCAGTTTCCCCATTCGGGGCACAGATACGCAGTATTTT.

This chain uses TRBV10-3 with TRBJ1-1, with 10 bases that match TRBD1. The CDR3 is 13 residues long. CDR1 and CDR2 (germline): ENHRY, SYGVKD. Trimming removed 6 bases from V and 5 bases from J; junction bases left unmatched: 3. The CDR3 region is CAIRTGGLTEAFF. The DNA of the CDR3 is TGTGCCATCAGGACAGGGGGCCTGACTGAAGCTTTCTTT.

This clonotype occurred many times. The V call is TRBV4-1, the J call TRBJ2-7, with D uncertain. The CDR3 spans 13 residues. Deletions cut 1 base from V and 3 bases from J, with 7 bases between. In germline, CDR1 is MGHRA, CDR2 YSYEKL. The CDR3 region has the DNA TGCGCCAGCAGCCAAGGTGTCCACTACGAGCAGTACGTC. Protein sequence: CASSQGVHYEQYV.

This clonotype turned up a few times. The gene calls are TRBV15 and TRBJ2-7; TRBD1 might be the D (6 bases). The germline V gene has CDR1 LNHNV and CDR2 YYDKDF (reference sequence). V was shortened by 0 bases and J by 8 bases, with 8 bases between the two germline ends. The CDR3 is 12 residues long. CDR3 sequence: CATSRDQGKQYF. The CDR3 DNA follows: TGTGCCACCAGCAGAGATCAGGGGAAGCAGTACTTC.

This chain connects TRBV6-2 or TRBV6-3 to TRBJ1-3; D not resolved. CDR3 size: 18 residues. Germline lookup yields CDR1 MNHEY and CDR2 SVGEGT. With 7 bases removed from V and 0 bases from J, the gap between germline ends came to 22 bases. CDR3 sequence: CASTAERWEGNSGNTIYF. The CDR3 DNA sequence: TGTGCCAGCACCGCGGAGAGGTGGGAAGGCAACTCTGGAAACACCATATATTTT.

The sample holds many counts of this clonotype. This sequence joins TRBV24-1 and TRBJ2-7; no reliable D call. The germline V and J ends were trimmed by 4 bases and 3 bases, with 18 bases remaining between them. Germline V lookup: CDR1 KGHDR, CDR2 SFDVKD. This CDR3 contains 16 residues. The CDR3 sequence is CATSDPRRRGFYEQYF. As DNA, the CDR3 is TGTGCCACCAGTGACCCCCGACGGAGAGGATTCTACGAGCAGTACTTC.

This clonotype has just a few counts. The V and J genes are TRBV6-2 or TRBV6-3 and TRBJ2-7; D possibly corresponds to TRBD1 (6 bases). The germline V and J ends were trimmed by 5 bases and 2 bases, with 10 bases remaining between them. Germline V CDR1 and CDR2: MNHEY, SVGEGT. The CDR3 extends over 13 amino acids. This CDR3 is CASSTGTTYEQYV. In nucleotides, the CDR3 is TGTGCCAGCAGTACCGGGACAACCTACGAGCAGTACGTC.

The sample holds many counts of this clonotype. This chain links TRBV6-2 or TRBV6-3 with TRBJ2-5, with D possibly being TRBD2 (5 bases). The CDR3 has 13 residues. CDR1 and CDR2 (germline): MNHEY, SVGEGT. Trimming removed 5 bases at V and 4 bases at J, with 11 bases between. CDR3 in DNA: TGTGCCAGCAGTGACCTTGCGGGAGAGACCCAGTACTTC. This sequence encodes CASSDLAGETQYF.

This clonotype was seen more than once but under ten times. The chain has TRBV3-1 and TRBJ2-7, with D uncertain. Per the germline V gene, CDR1 is LGHDT and CDR2 is YNNKEL (reference sequence). Trimming removed 0 bases from V and 5 bases from J, with 8 bases in between. The CDR3 loop spans 13 amino acids. CDR3 in amino acids: CASSQEGRDEQYF. The CDR3 region has the DNA TGTGCCAGCAGCCAAGAAGGAAGGGACGAGCAGTACTTC.

The V gene is TRBV7-8, the J gene TRBJ2-1, with D maybe TRBD2 (7 bases). This CDR3 region has 17 residues. Germline-derived CDR1 and CDR2 are SGHVS and FQNEAQ. Trimming shortened V by 5 bases and J by 2 bases, and 19 bases separated the two germline ends. CDR3 sequence reads: CASSRGGAGTTYNEQFF. CDR3 DNA: TGTGCCAGCAGCCGAGGGGGGGCAGGGACGACCTACAATGAGCAGTTCTTC.